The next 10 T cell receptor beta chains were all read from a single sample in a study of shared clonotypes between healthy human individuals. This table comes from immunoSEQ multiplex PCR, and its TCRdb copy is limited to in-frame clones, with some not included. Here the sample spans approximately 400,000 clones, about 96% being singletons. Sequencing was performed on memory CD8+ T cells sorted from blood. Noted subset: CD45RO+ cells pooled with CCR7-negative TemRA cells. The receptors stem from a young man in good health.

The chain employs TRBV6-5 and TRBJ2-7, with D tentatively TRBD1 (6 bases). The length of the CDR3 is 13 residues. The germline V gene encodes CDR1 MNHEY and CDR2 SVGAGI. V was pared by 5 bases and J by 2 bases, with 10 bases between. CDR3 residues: CASSLAGAYEQYF. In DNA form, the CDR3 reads TGTGCCAGCAGTCTCGCAGGGGCCTACGAGCAGTACTTC.

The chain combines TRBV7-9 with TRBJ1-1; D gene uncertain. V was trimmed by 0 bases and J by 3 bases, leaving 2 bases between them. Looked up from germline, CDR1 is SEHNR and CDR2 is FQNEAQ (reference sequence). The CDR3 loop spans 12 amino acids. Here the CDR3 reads CASSLAHTEAFF. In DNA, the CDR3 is TGTGCCAGCAGCTTAGCTCACACTGAAGCTTTCTTT.

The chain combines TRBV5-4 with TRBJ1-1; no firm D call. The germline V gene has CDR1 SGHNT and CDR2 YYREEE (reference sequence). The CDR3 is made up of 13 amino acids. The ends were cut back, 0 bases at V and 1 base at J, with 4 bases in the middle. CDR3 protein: CASSLAENTEAFF. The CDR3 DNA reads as TGTGCCAGCAGCTTGGCGGAGAACACTGAAGCTTTCTTT.

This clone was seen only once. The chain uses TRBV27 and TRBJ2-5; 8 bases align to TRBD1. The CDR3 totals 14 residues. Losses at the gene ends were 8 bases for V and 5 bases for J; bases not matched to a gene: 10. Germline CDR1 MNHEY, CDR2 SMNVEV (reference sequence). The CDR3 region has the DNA TGTGCCAGCCGGAGGAGGACAGGGAGCGAGACCCAGTACTTC. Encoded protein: CASRRRTGSETQYF.

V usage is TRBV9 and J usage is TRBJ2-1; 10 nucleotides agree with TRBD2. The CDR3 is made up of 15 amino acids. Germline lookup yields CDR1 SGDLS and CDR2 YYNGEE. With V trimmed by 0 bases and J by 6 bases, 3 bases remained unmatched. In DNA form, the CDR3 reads TGTGCCAGCAGCGTAGAACTAGCGGGGCGCAATGAGCAGTTCTTC. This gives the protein CASSVELAGRNEQFF.

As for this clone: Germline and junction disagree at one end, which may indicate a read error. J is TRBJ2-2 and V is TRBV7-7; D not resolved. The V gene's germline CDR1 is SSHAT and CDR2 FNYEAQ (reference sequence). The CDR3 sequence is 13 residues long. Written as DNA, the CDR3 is TGTGCTAGCAGCTTCGACCGGACCGGGGAGCTGTTTTTT. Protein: CASSFDRTGELFF. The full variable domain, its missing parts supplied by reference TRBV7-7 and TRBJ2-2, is GAGVSQSPRYKVTKRGQDVTLRCDPISSHATLYWYQQALGQGPEFLTYFNYEAQPDKSGLPSDRFSAERPEGSISTLTIQRTEQRDSAMYRCASSFDRTGELFFGEGSRLTVL.

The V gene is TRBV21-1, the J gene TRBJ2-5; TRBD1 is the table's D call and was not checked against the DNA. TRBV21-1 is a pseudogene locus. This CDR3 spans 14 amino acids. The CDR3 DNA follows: TGTGCCAGCAGCAAAGATATCACAGATGAGACCCAGTACTTC. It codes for CASSKDITDETQYF.

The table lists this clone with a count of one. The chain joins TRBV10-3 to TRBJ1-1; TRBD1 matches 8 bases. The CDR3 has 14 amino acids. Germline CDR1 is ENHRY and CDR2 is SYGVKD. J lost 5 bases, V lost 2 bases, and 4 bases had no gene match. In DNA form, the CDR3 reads TGTGCCATCAGTGAGCGACAGGGGAGGACTGAAGCTTTCTTT. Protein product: CAISERQGRTEAFF.

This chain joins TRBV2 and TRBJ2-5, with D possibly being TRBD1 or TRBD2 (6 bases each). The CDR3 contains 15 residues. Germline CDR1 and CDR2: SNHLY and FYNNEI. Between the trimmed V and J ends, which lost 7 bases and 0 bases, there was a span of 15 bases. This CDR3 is CASTEGGWHQETQYF. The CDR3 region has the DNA TGTGCCAGCACCGAAGGGGGGTGGCACCAAGAGACCCAGTACTTC.

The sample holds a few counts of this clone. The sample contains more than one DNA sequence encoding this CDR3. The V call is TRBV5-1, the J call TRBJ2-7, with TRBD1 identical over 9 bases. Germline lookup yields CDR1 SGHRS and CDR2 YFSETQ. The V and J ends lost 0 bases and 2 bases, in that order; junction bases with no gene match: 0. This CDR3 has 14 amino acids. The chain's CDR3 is CASSLGQGAYEQYF. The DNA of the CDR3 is TGCGCCAGCAGCTTGGGACAGGGGGCCTACGAGCAGTACTTC.